This T cell receptor (beta chain) is drawn from a study of blood T cell repertoires in COVID-19. Across the study: The samples span acute and convalescent COVID-19 from the United States, Italy and Spain.

Original data processing: Amplification of reference gene primers provided the estimated nucleated cell counts. Method: immunoSEQ multiplex PCR; TCRdb's copy keeps in-frame clones and lacks some. V and J calls and clone size are given by that table; D and trimming were obtained from the DNA. The table shows approximately 290,000 clones, with about 89% occurring only once. CDR3 length: 14 residues. V lost 4 bases to trimming and J lost 3 bases, with 13 bases between them. Germline V gene lookup returns CDR1 SGHKS and CDR2 YYEKEE (reference sequence). The chain couples TRBV5-5 to TRBJ1-2; possible D gene TRBD1, 6 bases. The sample comprised peripheral blood. This receptor was taken from a man aged 25 to 40 with acute or convalescent COVID-19. CDR3 in DNA: TGTGCCAGCAGCCTACAGGGTGAGGACTATGGCTACACCTTC. It encodes CASSLQGEDYGYTF.